These 26 T cell receptor beta chains share one sample of origin, sequenced in a study of post-analysis software for immune sequencing data. Overall study results and limits: Controls showed lower frequencies than patients for roughly 5 TRBV segments, and TRBV5-6, TRBV5-1 and TRBV20-1 were among these.

No antigen has been identified for these receptors. TCR beta cDNA libraries included unique molecular identifiers. TCRdb re-analysed the PCR reads in MiXCR, keeping a single row per CDR3 protein. The sample shows roughly 800,000 distinct CDR3 sequences, roughly 27% of them seen only once. The specimen was blood. The receptor source for this set is a girl aged 5-17 years with multiple sclerosis.

This sequence joins TRBV6-1 and TRBJ2-5, with TRBD2 as a possible D gene (5 bases). Trimming took off 3 bases at V and 0 bases at J, with 14 bases between the two ends. This CDR3 is 16 amino acids long. Germline lookup yields CDR1 MNHNS and CDR2 SASEGT. CDR3 loop: CASSDHEAVYQETQYF. CDR3 nucleotides: TGTGCCAGCAGTGACCACGAAGCGGTGTACCAAGAGACCCAGTACTTC.

V gene TRBV9 combines with J gene TRBJ2-4; TRBD1 might be the D (6 bases). The end of the DNA fits TRBJ2-7 better, so the J call may be wrong. The CDR3 has 15 residues. Germline CDR1 SGDLS, CDR2 YYNGEE. This CDR3 reads CASSVGDTYPNEQYF. As DNA, the CDR3 is TGTGCCAGCAGCGTAGGGGACACCTATCCAAACGAGCAGTACTTC.

There are many counts of this clonotype. This sequence joins TRBV4-1 and TRBJ2-5, with a possible D match to TRBD1 (5 bases). CDR1 is MGHRA, CDR2 YSYEKL, per germline. V was shortened by 1 base and J by 1 base, with 7 bases between the two germline ends. This CDR3 is 14 amino acids long. The CDR3 sequence is CASSQGDSQETQYF. CDR3 coding DNA: TGCGCCAGCAGCCAAGGTGACAGCCAAGAGACCCAGTACTTC.

The table lists this clonotype with a few counts. This sequence joins TRBV5-1 and TRBJ2-7; TRBD2 matches at 12 bases. In germline, CDR1 is SGHRS, CDR2 YFSETQ. With 3 bases clipped from V and 2 bases from J, the junction kept 9 bases outside the gene matches. This CDR3 has 17 residues. The DNA of the CDR3 is TGCGCCAGCAGCTCTGGACTAGCGGGAACCCTAACCTACGAGCAGTACTTC. It translates to CASSSGLAGTLTYEQYF.

As regards this clonotype: The junction departs from germline at one end; a sequencing error may be responsible. This rearrangement joins TRBV6-2 or TRBV6-3 to TRBJ2-3; no definite D call. CDR1 and CDR2 from the germline V gene are MNHEY and SVGEGT. This CDR3 comprises 13 residues. In nucleotides, the CDR3 is TGTACCAGCAGTGCCCTCTCGTTGGATACGCAGTATTTT. Its protein product is CTSSALSLDTQYF.

The chain links TRBV7-9 to TRBJ2-7, with a possible D match to TRBD1 (5 bases). Trimming removed 4 bases at V and 2 bases at J, with 12 bases between. The CDR3 runs to 14 residues. Germline V CDR1 and CDR2: SEHNR, FQNEAQ (reference sequence). This chain's CDR3 is CASSYLRQPYEQYF. CDR3 in DNA: TGTGCCAGCAGCTATTTGAGACAGCCCTACGAGCAGTACTTC.

The CDR3: CASNTGAYEQYF. CDR3 DNA: TGTGCCAGCAATACAGGTGCCTACGAGCAGTACTTC. The gene calls are TRBV6-6 and TRBJ2-7; possible D gene TRBD1, 5 bases. Looked up from germline, CDR1 is MNHNY and CDR2 is SVGAGI (reference sequence). Trimming pared 7 bases from V and 2 bases from J, leaving 9 bases between. The CDR3 is 12 residues long.

The V gene is TRBV5-1, the J gene TRBJ1-4; D remains ambiguous. Trimming took 2 bases from V and 0 from J, leaving 8 bases between them. Germline V gene data show CDR1 as SGHRS and CDR2 as YFSETQ. This CDR3 comprises 15 residues. The CDR3 reads CASSFLGSTNEKLFF. The DNA of the CDR3 is TGCGCCAGCAGCTTCTTGGGGTCAACTAATGAAAAACTGTTTTTT.

The chain joins TRBV7-2 to TRBJ1-4; D uncertain. CDR3 length: 13 amino acids. Germline assignment: CDR1 SGHTA and CDR2 FQGNSA. The V and J ends lost 2 bases and 1 base respectively, with 2 bases between them. CDR3 sequence (DNA): TGTGCCAGCAGCTTAATAACTAATGAAAAACTGTTTTTT. It yields the protein CASSLITNEKLFF.

This chain connects TRBV10-3 to TRBJ1-1; a possible D gene is TRBD1 (5 bases). V was pared by 3 bases and J by 4 bases, with 12 bases between. The CDR3 is 14 amino acids. Germline CDR1 reads ENHRY; CDR2 reads SYGVKD. The chain's CDR3 is CAISDGLGGTEAFF. The DNA for the CDR3 is TGTGCCATCAGTGATGGCCTCGGGGGCACTGAAGCTTTCTTT.

V and J are TRBV5-1 and TRBJ2-7; 7 bases line up with TRBD1. This CDR3 region has 14 residues. The J segment lost 2 bases and the V segment lost 5 bases, leaving 7 bases of the junction unmatched. Germline loops: CDR1 SGHRS, CDR2 YFSETQ. CDR3 coding DNA: TGCGCCAGCAGTGGGGTTGGGACAGCCTACGAGCAGTACTTC. It is translated as CASSGVGTAYEQYF.

The chain uses TRBV4-3 and TRBJ2-5, with D uncertain. The CDR3 is made up of 14 amino acids. V lost 2 bases and J 4 bases, leaving 11 bases between the germline ends. The germline V gene has CDR1 LGHNA and CDR2 YSLEER. The CDR3 region is CASSQSGVRETQYF. CDR3 DNA: TGCGCCAGCAGCCAATCCGGCGTCCGAGAGACCCAGTACTTC.

This clonotype has a handful of counts. The chain joins TRBV7-2 to TRBJ1-6; D gene uncertain. CDR1 SGHTA and CDR2 FQGNSA come from the germline V gene. Trimming removed 1 base at V and 7 bases at J, with 8 bases between. This CDR3 has 14 amino acids. CDR3 bases: TGTGCCAGCAGCTTAGGACGGATGAATTCACCCCTCCACTTT. This translates into CASSLGRMNSPLHF. Together with reference TRBV7-2 and TRBJ1-6, the CDR3 gives the full variable domain: GAGVSQSPSNKVTEKGKDVELRCDPISGHTALYWYRQSLGQGLEFLIYFQGNSAPDKSGLPSDRFSAERTGGSVSTLTIQRTQQEDSAVYLCASSLGRMNSPLHFGNGTRLTVT.

The V call is TRBV5-1, the J call TRBJ1-2; D may be TRBD1 (5 bases). Germline values: CDR1 SGHRS, CDR2 YFSETQ. This CDR3 has 14 amino acids. V was pared by 3 bases and J by 5 bases, with 14 bases between. The CDR3, as DNA: TGCGCCAGCAGCTGGTCCGGGACGGGATATGGCTACACCTTC. Encoded protein: CASSWSGTGYGYTF.

This clonotype was recorded a few times. The chain is built from TRBV12-3 or TRBV12-4 and TRBJ2-7, with D hard to call. The CDR3 is 12 residues long. Trimming cost V 6 bases and J 6 bases, with 12 bases left between them. CDR3 protein: CASSQSMGEQYF. CDR3 in DNA: TGTGCCAGCAGCCAGAGCATGGGCGAGCAGTACTTC.

J is TRBJ2-2 and V is TRBV15; D possibly uses TRBD1 or TRBD2 (5 bases each). The CDR3 runs to 16 residues. Trimming shortened V by 2 bases and J by 2 bases, and 12 bases separated the two germline ends. Looked up from germline, CDR1 is LNHNV and CDR2 is YYDKDF (reference sequence). The CDR3 region has the DNA TGTGCCACCAGCAGAAGTCGGGACGTTAACACCGGGGAGCTGTTTTTT. Residues: CATSRSRDVNTGELFF.

As for this clonotype: This may come from a read error, since a much larger clone is one base off. V gene TRBV6-5 combines with J gene TRBJ2-7; D is undetermined. With 6 bases removed from V and 3 bases from J, the gap between germline ends came to 9 bases. Per the germline V gene, CDR1 is MNHEY and CDR2 is SVGAGI. The CDR3 is made up of 12 amino acids. The CDR3 is CASSPDLYEQYF. CDR3 DNA sequence: TGTGCCAGCAGCCCGGATCTCTACGAGCAGTACTTC.

This clonotype was recorded a few times. The rearrangement joins TRBV6-5 to TRBJ2-7, with TRBD1 matching over 7 bases. The V gene end was trimmed by 3 bases and the J gene end by 5 bases; junction bases not matched to a gene: 19. The CDR3 spans 18 residues. Germline V gene data show CDR1 as MNHEY and CDR2 as SVGAGI. In nucleotides, the CDR3 is TGTGCCAGCAGTTATTGGATCACCGGGACAGCTGTTGTCCACGAGCAGTACTTC. This encodes CASSYWITGTAVVHEQYF.

The rearrangement uses TRBV6-5 and TRBJ1-1, with D uncertain. In germline, CDR1 is MNHEY, CDR2 SVGAGI. The CDR3 has 15 amino acids. The V and J ends lost 6 bases and 4 bases respectively, with 18 bases between them. Here the CDR3 reads CASSRPGTLSTEAFF. CDR3 nucleotides: TGTGCCAGCAGCAGGCCCGGCACCCTGAGCACTGAAGCTTTCTTT.

The V and J genes are TRBV20-1 and TRBJ2-1, with D perhaps TRBD2 (6 bases). Deletions cut 1 base from V and 6 bases from J, with 16 bases between. This CDR3 has 15 amino acids. Germline loops: CDR1 DFQATT, CDR2 SNEGSKA (reference sequence). CDR3 sequence (DNA): TGCAGTGCTAGAGGGCCGCGCGGGATCGGCAATGAGCAGTTCTTC. Translated, it gives CSARGPRGIGNEQFF.

The gene calls are TRBV7-9 and TRBJ2-1, with D possibly TRBD2 on 7 matching bases. Trimming shortened V by 11 bases and J by 3 bases, and 11 bases separated the two germline ends. Germline values: CDR1 SEHNR, CDR2 FQNEAQ (reference sequence). The CDR3 consists of 12 residues. The CDR3 nucleotides read TGTGCCGGGGGGGCTCTCTACAATGAGCAGTTCTTC. This codes for CAGGALYNEQFF.

The chain employs TRBV7-2 and TRBJ2-3; D is perhaps TRBD2 (5 bases). The V end lost 1 base, the J end lost 5 bases, and 13 bases lay between the germline ends. CDR1 is SGHTA and CDR2 is FQGNSA in the germline V gene. The CDR3 contains 15 residues. CDR3 residues: CASSLVAGSGDTQYF. The CDR3 nucleotides read TGTGCCAGCAGCTTAGTTGCGGGTTCAGGAGATACGCAGTATTTT.

This clonotype was picked up a small number of times. CDR3 sequence: CASSSLGATNEKLFF. Here the CDR3 DNA reads TGTGCCAGCAGCTCACTTGGGGCAACTAATGAAAAACTGTTTTTT. The chain couples TRBV5-6 to TRBJ1-4; D is undetermined. Germline assignment: CDR1 SGHDT and CDR2 YYEEEE. This CDR3 is built from 15 residues. V dropped 3 bases and J dropped 0 bases, with 9 bases sitting between them.

The rearrangement joins TRBV20-1 to TRBJ1-1; 8 bases map to TRBD1. From germline, CDR1 is DFQATT and CDR2 SNEGSKA (reference sequence). CDR3 length equals 13 residues. Written as DNA, the CDR3 is TGCAGACCAGACAGGGGAGTGAACACTGAAGCTTTCTTT. It yields the protein CRPDRGVNTEAFF.

This chain connects TRBV6-5 to TRBJ1-1; the D gene is possibly TRBD1 (6 bases). The CDR3 spans 11 residues. Looked up from germline, CDR1 is MNHEY and CDR2 is SVGAGI. V lost 4 bases and J 6 bases, leaving 6 bases between the germline ends. The CDR3 bases are TGTGCCAGCAGTTGGGGGCCTGAAGCTTTCTTT. As protein: CASSWGPEAFF.

V and J are TRBV28 and TRBJ2-1; D unclear. V dropped 6 bases and J dropped 6 bases, with 15 bases sitting between them. Per the germline V gene, CDR1 is MDHEN and CDR2 is SYDVKM. This CDR3 has 14 residues. CDR3 amino acids: CASSLGSLGNEQFF. CDR3 DNA: TGTGCCAGCAGCTTGGGATCGCTGGGCAATGAGCAGTTCTTC.